This T cell receptor (beta chain) was sequenced in a study of monozygotic twins with inflammatory bowel disease. Broader study findings: There were differing immunosuppressive treatments, which may have added variability to patient repertoires.

Points on this clonotype: Its specificity is unknown.

After re-calling the 5' RACE reads, TCRdb lists one entry per CDR3 protein, DNA absent. This sample's table reports approximately 330,000 distinct CDR3 sequences. The germline V gene has CDR1 KGHSH and CDR2 LQKENI. The CDR3 contains 16 residues. V gene TRBV18 combines with J gene TRBJ2-1; TCRdb's D call, TRBD1, is unchecked because there is no DNA. The receptor's source is a human donor with ulcerative colitis or Crohn's disease, or a healthy co-twin of an affected twin (not recorded which). The specimen sequenced was blood. CDR3 in amino acids: CASSPGTGRFYNEQFF.